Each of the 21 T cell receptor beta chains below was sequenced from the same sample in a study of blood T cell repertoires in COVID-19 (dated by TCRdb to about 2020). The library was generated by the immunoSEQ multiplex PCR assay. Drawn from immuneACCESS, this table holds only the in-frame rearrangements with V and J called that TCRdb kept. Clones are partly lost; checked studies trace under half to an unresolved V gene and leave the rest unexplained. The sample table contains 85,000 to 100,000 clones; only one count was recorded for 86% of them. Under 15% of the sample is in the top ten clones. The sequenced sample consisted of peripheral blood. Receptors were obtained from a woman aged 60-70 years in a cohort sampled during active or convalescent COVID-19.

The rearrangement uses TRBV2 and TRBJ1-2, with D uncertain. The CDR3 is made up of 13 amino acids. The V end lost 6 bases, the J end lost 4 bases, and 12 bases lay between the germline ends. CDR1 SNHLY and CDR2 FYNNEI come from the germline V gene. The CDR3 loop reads CASSGGPGYGYTF. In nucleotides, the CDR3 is TGTGCCAGCAGCGGAGGGCCAGGCTATGGCTACACCTTC.

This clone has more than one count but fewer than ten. The CDR3 loop is CASTSGRGSYEQYF. Written as DNA, the CDR3 is TGTGCCAGCACCTCAGGGCGGGGCTCCTACGAGCAGTACTTC. The chain joins TRBV28 to TRBJ2-7; the D gene is possibly TRBD2 (6 bases). Germline V CDR1 and CDR2: MDHEN, SYDVKM. V was cut by 7 bases and J by 0 bases, with 13 bases left in between. The CDR3 length is 14 residues. Full variable domain (remainder filled in from reference TRBV28 and TRBJ2-7): DVKVTQSSRYLVKRTGEKVFLECVQDMDHENMFWYRQDPGLGLRLIYFSYDVKMKEKGDIPEGYSVSREKKERFSLILESASTNQTSMYLCASTSGRGSYEQYFGPGTRLTVT.

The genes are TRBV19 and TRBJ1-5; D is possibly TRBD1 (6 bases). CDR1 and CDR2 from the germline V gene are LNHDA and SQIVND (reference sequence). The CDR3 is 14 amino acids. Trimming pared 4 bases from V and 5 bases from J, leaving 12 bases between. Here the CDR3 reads CASSRQGRDQPQHF. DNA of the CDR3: TGTGCCAGTAGTAGGCAGGGGAGGGATCAGCCCCAGCATTTT.

The CDR3 is CASSQEASTDTQYF. CDR3 in DNA: TGTGCCAGCAGCCAAGAGGCTAGCACAGATACGCAGTATTTT. The V gene is TRBV4-2, the J gene TRBJ2-3; D not certain. Looked up from germline, CDR1 is LGHNA and CDR2 is YNFKEQ. Trimming stripped 0 bases from V and 0 bases from J, with 4 bases between. The CDR3 sequence is 14 residues long.

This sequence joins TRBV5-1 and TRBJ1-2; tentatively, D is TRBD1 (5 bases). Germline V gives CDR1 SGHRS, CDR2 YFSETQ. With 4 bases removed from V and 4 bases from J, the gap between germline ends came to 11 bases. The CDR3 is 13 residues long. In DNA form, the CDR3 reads TGCGCCAGCAGCGTGGGGCAAAGCTATGGCTACACCTTC. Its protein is CASSVGQSYGYTF.

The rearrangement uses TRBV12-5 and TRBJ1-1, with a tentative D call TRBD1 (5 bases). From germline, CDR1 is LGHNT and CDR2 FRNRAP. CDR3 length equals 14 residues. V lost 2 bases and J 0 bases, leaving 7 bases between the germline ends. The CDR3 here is CASGLLGVNTEAFF. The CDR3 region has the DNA TGTGCTAGTGGTTTGCTAGGGGTGAACACTGAAGCTTTCTTT.

For the CDR3, the DNA is TGCGCCAGCAGCTTGGATGGTGGCCTTCAGCATTTT. It specifies CASSLDGGLQHF. The V gene is TRBV5-1, the J gene TRBJ1-5; no reliable D call. The CDR3 is 12 amino acids. CDR1 and CDR2 (germline): SGHRS, YFSETQ. Trimming took off 0 bases at V and 13 bases at J, with 11 bases between the two ends.

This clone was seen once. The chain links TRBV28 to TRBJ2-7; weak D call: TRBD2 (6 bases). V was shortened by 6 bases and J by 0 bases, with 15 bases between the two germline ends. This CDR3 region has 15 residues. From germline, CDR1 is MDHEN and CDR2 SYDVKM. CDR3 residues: CASRGRGSSSYEQYF. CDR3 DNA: TGTGCCAGCAGGGGGCGGGGTTCGAGCTCCTACGAGCAGTACTTC.

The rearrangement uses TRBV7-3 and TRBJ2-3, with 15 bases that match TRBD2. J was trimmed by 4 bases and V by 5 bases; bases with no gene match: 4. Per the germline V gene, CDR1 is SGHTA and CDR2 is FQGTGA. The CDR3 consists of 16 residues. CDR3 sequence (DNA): TGTGCCAGCAGCCCAAGGACTAGCGGGAGGGCAGATACGCAGTATTTT. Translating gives CASSPRTSGRADTQYF.

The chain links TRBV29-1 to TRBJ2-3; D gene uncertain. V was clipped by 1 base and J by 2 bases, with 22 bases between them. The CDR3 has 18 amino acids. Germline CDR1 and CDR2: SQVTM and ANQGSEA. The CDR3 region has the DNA TGCAGCGTTGAAGGGTCAGACACACTCAACCCTTTCACAGATACGCAGTATTTT. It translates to CSVEGSDTLNPFTDTQYF.

CDR3 in amino acids: CASSYDGQIYGYTF. The DNA of the CDR3 is TGTGCCAGCAGTTATGACGGACAGATCTATGGCTACACCTTC. J is TRBJ1-2 and V is TRBV6-5; TRBD1 is a possible D gene (6 bases). This CDR3 spans 14 amino acids. From germline, CDR1 is MNHEY and CDR2 SVGAGI. Trimming removed 3 bases from V and 4 bases from J, with 12 bases in between.

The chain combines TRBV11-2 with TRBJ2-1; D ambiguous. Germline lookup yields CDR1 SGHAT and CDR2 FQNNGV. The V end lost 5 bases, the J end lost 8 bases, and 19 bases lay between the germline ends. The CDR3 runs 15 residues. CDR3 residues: CASSHKAPLLDEQFF. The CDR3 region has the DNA TGTGCCAGCAGCCACAAGGCGCCCCTCCTAGATGAGCAGTTCTTC.

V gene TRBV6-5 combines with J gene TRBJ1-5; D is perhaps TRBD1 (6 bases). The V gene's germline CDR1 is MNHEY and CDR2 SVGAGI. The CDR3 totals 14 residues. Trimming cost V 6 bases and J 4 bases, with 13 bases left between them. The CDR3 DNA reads TGTGCCAGCAGAGGGGTCGGGACAAATCAGCCCCAGCATTTT. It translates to CASRGVGTNQPQHF.

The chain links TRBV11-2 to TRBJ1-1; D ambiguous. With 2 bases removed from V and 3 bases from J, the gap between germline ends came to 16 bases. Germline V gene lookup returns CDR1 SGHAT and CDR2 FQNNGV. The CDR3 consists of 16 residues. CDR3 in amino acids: CASSLLSGPRYTEAFF. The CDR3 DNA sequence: TGTGCCAGCAGCTTACTTTCGGGTCCAAGATACACTGAAGCTTTCTTT.

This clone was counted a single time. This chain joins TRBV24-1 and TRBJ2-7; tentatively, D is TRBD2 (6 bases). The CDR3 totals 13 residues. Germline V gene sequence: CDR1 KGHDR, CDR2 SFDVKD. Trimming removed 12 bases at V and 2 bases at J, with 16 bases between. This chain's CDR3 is CAPEGGKPYEQYF. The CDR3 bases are TGTGCCCCCGAGGGCGGGAAACCCTACGAGCAGTACTTC.

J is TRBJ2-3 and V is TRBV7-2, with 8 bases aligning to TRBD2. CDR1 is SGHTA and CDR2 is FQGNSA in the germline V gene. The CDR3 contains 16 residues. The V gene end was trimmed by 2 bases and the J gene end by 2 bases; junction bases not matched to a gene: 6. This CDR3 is CASSLSAGGTTDTQYF. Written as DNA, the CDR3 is TGTGCCAGCAGCTTATCGGCGGGGGGTACCACAGATACGCAGTATTTT.

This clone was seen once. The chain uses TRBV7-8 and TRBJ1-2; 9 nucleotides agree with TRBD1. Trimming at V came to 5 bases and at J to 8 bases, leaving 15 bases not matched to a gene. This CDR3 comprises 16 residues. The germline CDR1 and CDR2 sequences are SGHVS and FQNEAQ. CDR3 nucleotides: TGTGCCAGCAGCGAGAGATTTACAGGGGGCAGGAAGGGCTACACCTTC. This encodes CASSERFTGGRKGYTF.

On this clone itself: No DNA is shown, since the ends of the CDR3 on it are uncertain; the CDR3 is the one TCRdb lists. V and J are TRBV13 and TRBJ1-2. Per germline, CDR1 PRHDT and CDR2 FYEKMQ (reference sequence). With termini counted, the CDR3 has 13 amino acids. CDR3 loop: CASSTSEVGGYTF.

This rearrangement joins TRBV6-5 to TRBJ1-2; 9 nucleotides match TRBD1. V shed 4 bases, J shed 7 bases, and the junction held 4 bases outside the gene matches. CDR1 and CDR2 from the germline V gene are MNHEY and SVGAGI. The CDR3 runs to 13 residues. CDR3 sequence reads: CASSWDRDRGYTF. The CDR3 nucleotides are TGTGCCAGCAGTTGGGACAGGGATCGTGGCTACACCTTC.

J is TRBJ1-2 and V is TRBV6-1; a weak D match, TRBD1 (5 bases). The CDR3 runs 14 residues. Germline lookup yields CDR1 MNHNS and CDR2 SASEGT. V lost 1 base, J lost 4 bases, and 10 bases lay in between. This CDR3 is CASSEGGLIYGYTF. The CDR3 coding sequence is TGTGCCAGCAGTGAAGGGGGACTGATCTATGGCTACACCTTC.

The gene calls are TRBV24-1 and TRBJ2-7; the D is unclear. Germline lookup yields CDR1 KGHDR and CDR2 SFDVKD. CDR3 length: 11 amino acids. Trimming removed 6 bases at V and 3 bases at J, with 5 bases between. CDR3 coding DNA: TGTGCCACCAGTCAGGACTACGAGCAGTACTTC. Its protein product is CATSQDYEQYF.